This entry is about one T cell receptor beta chain. Its antigen is not yet known. No base quality information exists; no much larger clone differs at one position. Distinct nucleotide sequences in the sample also encode this CDR3. From the cysteine through the phenylalanine, the CDR3 covers 11 amino acids. Only the CDR3 DNA is retained, 33 bases long and in frame from the first base. Taken from the germline V gene (reference sequence), the CDR1 and CDR2 loops are DFQATT and SNEGSKA. A distance of 10 bases separates the germline ends of V and J, which lose 3 bases and 8 bases respectively. This entry is derived from a study of blood T cell repertoires in COVID-19 (dated by TCRdb to the early 2020s). For the study in its entirety: Collaborator samples came from the United States, Italy and Spain and covered acute and convalescent phases of COVID-19. The prospective study material was composed of cDNA or gDNA derived from T cells, B-cell-depleted T cells, or PBMCs. Subjects who had been exposed to COVID-19, were actively infected with it, or had recovered from it provided the deeply sampled blood TCRbeta repertoires that made up the dataset. The repertoires were made available in a free public database intended to serve as a resource for research on the immune response to SARS-CoV-2. Samples came from the ongoing ImmuneRACE study (first 160 participants) plus 1,254 subjects from 6 global collaborators. Sample metadata almost always included a de-identified subject ID, COVID-19 status, age in years and sex. Where available, HLA class I and class II types were obtained from metadata supplied by the sample provider rather than from assay-based typing.

Collaborating institutions collected whole blood in K2EDTA tubes following their own protocols. Collaborator samples were shipped for TCRbeta analysis as frozen whole blood, isolated PBMCs, or DNA extracted from either sample type. The research as a whole found: The quantity of clinical and demographic metadata differed by source and by participant and was supplied without curation.

TCRbeta CDR3 regions were amplified from genomic DNA using the immunoSEQ Assay, a bias-controlled multiplex PCR. On the authors' methods: Nucleated cell counts per sample were estimated from amplification of reference gene primers within the assay. To quantify the absolute abundance of each unique TCRbeta CDR3 rearrangement, sequence reads were collapsed and filtered. For each sample, productive Simpson clonality was calculated by taking the square root of Simpson's diversity index across productive rearrangements. As stored in TCRdb, this immuneACCESS dataset retains in-frame rearrangements with V and J assigned. A fraction of the clones does not appear; measured against another copy, unresolved V genes explain less than half of the discrepancy, and the remainder lacks a known reason. Clonal size and the V and J genes are those of that table, whereas D and trimming came from the DNA. In all, the sample holds roughly 670,000 clones, and around 89% of those were seen once. Jointly, the top ten make up about 0.26% of the sample.

The sequence joins TRBV20-1 to TRBJ1-2, and the D gene may be TRBD1, 5 bases matching. The sequence was obtained from a woman under 30 with acute or convalescent COVID-19. Sequenced material: peripheral blood. The CDR3 protein is CSARGGGGYTF. The DNA reads as follows: TGCAGTGCTAGGGGCGGGGGAGGCTACACCTTC.